The 14 T cell receptor beta chains reported below all come from one sample, sequenced in a study of cytomegalovirus exposure and HLA in healthy donors. PCR amplification relied on 60 Vbeta primers (plus 13 Jbeta primers). TCRdb's copy holds only in-frame clones and misses some; the assay was immunoSEQ multiplex PCR. This table holds 150,000 to 200,000 clones, 84% found once. Sequencing was carried out using PBMCs. Source of these receptors: a girl aged 5 to 17 in good health and CMV-seropositive.

The V call is TRBV5-6, the J call TRBJ2-3; D may be TRBD2 (5 bases). The CDR3 consists of 13 residues. The germline V gene encodes CDR1 SGHDT and CDR2 YYEEEE. V was cut by 2 bases and J by 6 bases, with 10 bases left in between. The CDR3 spells CASSFIRGDTQYF. CDR3 DNA: TGTGCCAGCAGCTTTATACGAGGGGATACGCAGTATTTT.

The chain links TRBV6-5 to TRBJ2-7; TRBD2 matches at 7 bases. CDR3 length: 14 amino acids. The germline CDR1 and CDR2 sequences are MNHEY and SVGAGI. Losses at the gene ends were 3 bases for V and 2 bases for J; bases not matched to a gene: 4. The CDR3, as DNA: TGTGCCAGCAGTTATACCGGGACTACCTACGAGCAGTACTTC. This encodes CASSYTGTTYEQYF.

J is TRBJ1-1 and V is TRBV15; D is uncertain. Germline lookup yields CDR1 LNHNV and CDR2 YYDKDF (reference sequence). CDR3 size: 14 residues. The V gene lost 4 bases and the J gene lost 1 base, with 10 bases spanning the gap. The chain's CDR3 is CATSKNVQNTEAFF. The DNA for the CDR3 is TGTGCCACCAGCAAAAACGTACAGAACACTGAAGCTTTCTTT.

The table lists this clone with a few counts. The CDR3 DNA sequence: TGTGCCAGCAGCTTGGACAGGGTCACCTATGGCTACACCTTC. Protein product: CASSLDRVTYGYTF. V is TRBV7-6 and J is TRBJ1-2; 8 bases are shared with TRBD1. Per the germline V gene, CDR1 is SGHVS and CDR2 is FNYEAQ. The CDR3 extends over 14 amino acids. With 3 bases clipped from V and 4 bases from J, the junction kept 4 bases outside the gene matches.

This clone appeared a few times. V and J are TRBV18 and TRBJ1-2; TRBD1 agrees at 8 bases. The CDR3 spans 16 residues. CDR1 is KGHSH and CDR2 is LQKENI in the germline V gene. The V gene end was trimmed by 0 bases and the J gene end by 4 bases; junction bases not matched to a gene: 7. CDR3 loop: CASSPPRTGPFYGYTF. CDR3 DNA sequence: TGTGCCAGCTCACCACCGAGGACAGGGCCCTTCTATGGCTACACCTTC.

The J gene is TRBJ1-3, the V gene TRBV6-5, with D possibly matching TRBD1 (5 bases). The V gene's germline CDR1 is MNHEY and CDR2 SVGAGI. There are 14 residues in the CDR3. Trimming took 4 bases from V and 2 from J, leaving 9 bases between them. The CDR3 protein is CASSLGGTGNTIYF. The DNA for the CDR3 is TGTGCCAGCAGTTTGGGGGGAACTGGAAACACCATATATTTT.

The chain links TRBV7-9 to TRBJ2-7; D is uncertain. V was shortened by 6 bases and J by 0 bases, with 9 bases between the two germline ends. This CDR3 is built from 13 residues. CDR1 and CDR2 (germline): SEHNR, FQNEAQ (reference sequence). CDR3 residues: CASRHASSYEQYF. CDR3 nucleotides: TGTGCCAGCAGGCACGCCAGCTCCTACGAGCAGTACTTC.

The chain couples TRBV30 to TRBJ1-1; 7 bases map to TRBD1. Per the germline V gene, CDR1 is GTSNPN and CDR2 is SVGIG (reference sequence). The V segment lost 1 base and the J segment 6 bases; nucleotides outside the gene matches: 8. The length of the CDR3 is 14 residues. The CDR3: CAWSALAQGSEAFF. The CDR3 nucleotides are TGTGCCTGGAGTGCCTTAGCACAGGGGTCTGAAGCTTTCTTT.

The chain carries TRBV5-1 and TRBJ2-3; D is possibly TRBD2 (7 bases). CDR1 is SGHRS, CDR2 YFSETQ, per germline. The CDR3 spans 19 residues. The ends were cut back, 0 bases at V and 3 bases at J, with 23 bases in the middle. The CDR3 DNA follows: TGCGCCAGCAGCTTGGGGTTCAGGGTGGGGGGGCCGAGGACAGATACGCAGTATTTT. Translating gives CASSLGFRVGGPRTDTQYF. Filled out from reference TRBV5-1 and TRBJ2-3, the complete variable domain reads KAGVTQTPRYLIKTRGQQVTLSCSPISGHRSVSWYQQTPGQGLQFLFEYFSETQRNKGNFPGRFSGRQFSNSRSEMNVSTLELGDSALYLCASSLGFRVGGPRTDTQYFGPGTRLTVL.

J is TRBJ1-1 and V is TRBV7-9, with 9 bases aligning to TRBD1. Trimming at V came to 1 base and at J to 11 bases, leaving 11 bases not matched to a gene. The germline CDR1 and CDR2 sequences are SEHNR and FQNEAQ (reference sequence). The CDR3 consists of 15 residues. CDR3 DNA: TGTGCCAGCAGCTTAGGGTGGAGGGACAGGGATCTGGCTTTCTTT. Amino acid sequence: CASSLGWRDRDLAFF.

This chain joins TRBV2 and TRBJ1-6, with 8 nucleotides matching TRBD1. CDR1 SNHLY and CDR2 FYNNEI come from the germline V gene. With V trimmed by 2 bases and J by 11 bases, 5 bases remained unmatched. The CDR3 is made up of 14 amino acids. The CDR3 DNA sequence: TGTGCCAGCAGTGAATGGACAGGGACCGCACCCCTCCACTTT. Encoded protein: CASSEWTGTAPLHF. The full variable domain, with the rest looked up from reference TRBV2 and TRBJ1-6, is EPEVTQTPSHQVTQMGQEVILRCVPISNHLYFYWYRQILGQKVEFLVSFYNNEISEKSEIFDDQFSVERPDGSNFTLKIRSTKLEDSAMYFCASSEWTGTAPLHFGNGTRLTVT.

The chain carries TRBV19 and TRBJ1-1; D is possibly TRBD1 (6 bases). Deletions cut 1 base from V and 11 bases from J, with 23 bases between. Germline-derived CDR1 and CDR2 are LNHDA and SQIVND (reference sequence). This CDR3 has 16 residues. In nucleotides, the CDR3 is TGTGCCAGTAGTATAGCTTCCGCCAACAGGGACCTGGGGGCTTTCTTT. Translation gives CASSIASANRDLGAFF.

The CDR3 reads CASTQTAVTDTQYF. CDR3 coding DNA: TGTGCCAGCACACAGACAGCAGTCACAGATACGCAGTATTTT. V is TRBV27 and J is TRBJ2-3; D is possibly TRBD1 (5 bases). This CDR3 has 14 residues. Trimming shortened V by 7 bases and J by 2 bases, and 13 bases separated the two germline ends. CDR1 is MNHEY, CDR2 SMNVEV, per germline (reference sequence).

A note on this clone: The sample contains more than one DNA sequence encoding this CDR3. CDR3 nucleotide sequence: TGTGCCAGCTCACCGCAGGGGAACACTGAAGCTTTCTTT. Protein product: CASSPQGNTEAFF. The chain carries TRBV18 and TRBJ1-1; maybe TRBD1 (5 bases). Trimming took 3 bases from V and 1 from J, leaving 6 bases between them. CDR1 is KGHSH, CDR2 LQKENI, per germline. CDR3 size: 13 residues.